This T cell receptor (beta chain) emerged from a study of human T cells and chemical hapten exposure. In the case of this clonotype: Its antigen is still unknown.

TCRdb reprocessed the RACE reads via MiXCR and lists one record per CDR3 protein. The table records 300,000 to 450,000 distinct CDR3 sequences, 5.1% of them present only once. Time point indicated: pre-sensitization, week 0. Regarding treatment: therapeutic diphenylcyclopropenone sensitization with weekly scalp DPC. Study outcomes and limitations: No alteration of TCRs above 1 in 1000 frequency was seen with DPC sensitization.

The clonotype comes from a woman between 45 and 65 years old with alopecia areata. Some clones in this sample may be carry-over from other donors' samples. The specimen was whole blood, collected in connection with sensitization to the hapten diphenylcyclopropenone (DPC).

As DNA, the CDR3 is TGTGCCAGCAGCCAACGAGGGGCCACTGAAGCTTTCTTT. This translates into CASSQRGATEAFF. The gene calls are TRBV3-1 and TRBJ1-1, with a weak D call TRBD1 (5 bases). Between the trimmed V and J ends, which lost 2 bases and 4 bases, there was a span of 8 bases. This CDR3 has 13 amino acids. Germline loops: CDR1 LGHDT, CDR2 YNNKEL (reference sequence).